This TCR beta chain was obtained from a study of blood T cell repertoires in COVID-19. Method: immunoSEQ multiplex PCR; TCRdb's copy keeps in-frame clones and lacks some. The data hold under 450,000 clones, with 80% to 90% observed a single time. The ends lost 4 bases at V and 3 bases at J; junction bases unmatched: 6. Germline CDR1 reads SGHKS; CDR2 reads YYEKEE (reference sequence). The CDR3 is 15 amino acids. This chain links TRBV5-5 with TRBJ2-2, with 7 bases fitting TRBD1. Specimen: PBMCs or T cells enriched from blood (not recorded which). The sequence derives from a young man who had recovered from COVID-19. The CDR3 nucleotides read TGTGCCAGCAGCACCGGACAGGTTTACACCGGGGAGCTGTTTTTT. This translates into CASSTGQVYTGELFF.